These 6 T cell receptor beta chains share one sample of origin, sequenced in a study of cytomegalovirus exposure and HLA in healthy donors. A multiplex PCR was run with 60 Vbeta primers and 13 Jbeta primers. The repertoire was sequenced with immunoSEQ multiplex PCR; TCRdb's copy has only in-frame clones and lacks some. Found here are more than 75,000 clones; the top ten clones hold approximately 15%. Sequencing was carried out using PBMCs. These receptors were taken from a man aged 50-59 years in good health and CMV-seropositive.

J is TRBJ2-2 and V is TRBV7-3; the D is unclear. V lost 5 bases to trimming and J lost 3 bases, with 10 bases between them. Germline CDR1 and CDR2: SGHTA and FQGTGA. The CDR3 is 14 amino acids. This CDR3 is CASSQTTYTGELFF. In DNA, the CDR3 is TGTGCCAGCAGCCAAACTACCTACACCGGGGAGCTGTTTTTT.

The chain recombines TRBV19 with TRBJ2-5, with unresolved D. Germline V gene sequence: CDR1 LNHDA, CDR2 SQIVND (reference sequence). This CDR3 has 11 amino acids. V was cut by 8 bases and J by 5 bases, with 9 bases left in between. The DNA for the CDR3 is TGTGCCAGTGGCCTCTCCGAGACCCAGTACTTC. Its translation: CASGLSETQYF.

J is TRBJ2-1 and V is TRBV6-5, with 7 bases aligning to TRBD1. CDR3 size: 13 residues. Per the germline V gene, CDR1 is MNHEY and CDR2 is SVGAGI. Losses at the gene ends were 5 bases for V and 4 bases for J; bases not matched to a gene: 2. CDR3 bases: TGTGCCAGCAGTCGGGACAGATACAATGAGCAGTTCTTC. It is translated as CASSRDRYNEQFF.

The chain carries TRBV27 and TRBJ1-1; no reliable D call. The V gene's germline CDR1 is MNHEY and CDR2 SMNVEV (reference sequence). V was cut by 2 bases and J by 0 bases, with 10 bases left in between. The CDR3 is made up of 15 amino acids. The DNA of the CDR3 is TGTGCCAGCAGTTTAGGTGCGTTCATGAACACTGAAGCTTTCTTT. The encoded protein is CASSLGAFMNTEAFF.

V gene TRBV7-9 combines with J gene TRBJ2-1, with a possible D match to TRBD2 (6 bases). Germline loops: CDR1 SEHNR, CDR2 FQNEAQ (reference sequence). This CDR3 spans 15 amino acids. Trimming stripped 2 bases from V and 8 bases from J, with 16 bases between. CDR3 region: CASSLRWEEIDEQFF. The CDR3 coding sequence is TGTGCCAGCAGCTTAAGGTGGGAGGAAATCGATGAGCAGTTCTTC.

This chain joins TRBV28 and TRBJ2-7, with 10 bases identical to TRBD2. The CDR3 loop spans 15 amino acids. J lost 3 bases, V lost 3 bases, and 5 bases had no gene match. Germline loops: CDR1 MDHEN, CDR2 SYDVKM. CDR3 nucleotides: TGTGCCAGCAGTTTGGCCAGCGGGAGGGTCTACGAGCAGTACGTC. Its protein product is CASSLASGRVYEQYV.